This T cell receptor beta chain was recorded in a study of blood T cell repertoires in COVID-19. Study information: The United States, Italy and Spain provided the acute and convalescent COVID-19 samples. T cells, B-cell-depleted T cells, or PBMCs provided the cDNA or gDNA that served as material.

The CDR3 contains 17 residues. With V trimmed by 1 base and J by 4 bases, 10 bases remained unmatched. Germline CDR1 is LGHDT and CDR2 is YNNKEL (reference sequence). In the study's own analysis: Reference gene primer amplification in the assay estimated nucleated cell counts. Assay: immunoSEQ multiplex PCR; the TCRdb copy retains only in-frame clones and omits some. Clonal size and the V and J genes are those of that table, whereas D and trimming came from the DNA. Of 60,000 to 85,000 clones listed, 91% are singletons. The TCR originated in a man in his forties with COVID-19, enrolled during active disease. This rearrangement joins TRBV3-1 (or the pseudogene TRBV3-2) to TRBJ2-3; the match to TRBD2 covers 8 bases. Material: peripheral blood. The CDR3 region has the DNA TGTGCCAGCAGCCAAGCTGGGCGGGGGGCCCTCGCAGATACGCAGTATTTT. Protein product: CASSQAGRGALADTQYF.